The 27 T cell receptor beta chains given below trace back to one sample, sequenced in a study of blood T cell repertoires in COVID-19. This table comes from immunoSEQ multiplex PCR, and its TCRdb copy is limited to in-frame clones, with some not included. This table has roughly 410,000 clones, more than 70% appearing once. The specimen was peripheral blood. All receptors come from a woman aged 55-69 years with COVID-19, enrolled during active disease.

This chain's CDR3 is CASSESQQGINQPQHF. In nucleotides, the CDR3 is TGTGCCAGCAGCGAGAGCCAACAGGGAATCAATCAGCCCCAGCATTTT. The chain has TRBV3-1 (or the pseudogene TRBV3-2) and TRBJ1-5; TRBD1 is a possible D gene (6 bases). Germline loops: CDR1 LGHDT, CDR2 YNNKEL (reference sequence). V was clipped by 5 bases and J by 3 bases, with 17 bases between them. There are 16 residues in the CDR3.

The genes are TRBV5-5 and TRBJ2-7; tentatively, D is TRBD1 (6 bases). From germline, CDR1 is SGHKS and CDR2 YYEKEE (reference sequence). This CDR3 has 14 residues. The germline V and J ends were trimmed by 3 bases and 2 bases, with 12 bases remaining between them. CDR3 DNA sequence: TGTGCCAGCAGCTCCTTCAGGGGCCCCTACGAGCAGTACTTC. Residues: CASSSFRGPYEQYF.

This rearrangement joins TRBV5-1 to TRBJ1-1, with D perhaps TRBD1 (6 bases). CDR1 and CDR2 from the germline V gene are SGHRS and YFSETQ. The V and J ends lost 3 bases and 7 bases respectively, with 13 bases between them. CDR3 length: 13 residues. The CDR3 here is CASSSRQDSEAFF. The CDR3 DNA is TGCGCCAGCAGCTCTCGACAGGATAGTGAAGCTTTCTTT.

The V gene is TRBV19, the J gene TRBJ1-2; D gene ambiguous. Trimming shortened V by 7 bases and J by 2 bases, and 11 bases separated the two germline ends. The germline CDR1 and CDR2 sequences are LNHDA and SQIVND (reference sequence). The CDR3 totals 13 residues. CDR3 DNA: TGTGCCAGTAATAGACAACCCAACTATGGCTACACCTTC. Its protein is CASNRQPNYGYTF.

V gene TRBV12-2 combines with J gene TRBJ1-6; the listed D gene, TRBD1, was not tested against the DNA. TRBV12-2 is a listed pseudogene. This CDR3 has 15 amino acids. CDR3: CASRLAGQYNSPLHF. CDR3 in DNA: TGTGCAAGTCGCTTAGCGGGACAGTATAATTCACCCCTCCACTTT.

The chain links TRBV6-5 to TRBJ2-1, with a possible D match to TRBD2 (5 bases). V was cut by 6 bases and J by 5 bases, with 14 bases left in between. Germline CDR1 and CDR2: MNHEY and SVGAGI. The CDR3 is 14 residues long. This chain's CDR3 is CASSLIQRHNEQFF. The CDR3 region has the DNA TGTGCCAGCAGCTTAATACAGCGGCACAATGAGCAGTTCTTC.

This clone came up a few times. CDR3 DNA: TGTGCCAGCAGCTTAGAAGGACTAGCCACGCAGTATTTT. Its translation: CASSLEGLATQYF. The rearrangement links TRBV7-9 to TRBJ2-3; 8 nucleotides agree with TRBD2. The germline V gene encodes CDR1 SEHNR and CDR2 FQNEAQ (reference sequence). The length of the CDR3 is 13 residues. Trimming at V came to 1 base and at J to 9 bases, leaving 3 bases not matched to a gene.

The chain carries TRBV27 and TRBJ2-7; 8 positions match TRBD1. The germline V gene encodes CDR1 MNHEY and CDR2 SMNVEV (reference sequence). This CDR3 region has 14 residues. V shed 6 bases, J shed 6 bases, and the junction held 10 bases outside the gene matches. CDR3 sequence (DNA): TGTGCCAGCAGGCCCACGGGACAGGCCAGCGAGCAGTACTTC. Amino acid sequence: CASRPTGQASEQYF.

The J gene is TRBJ2-7, the V gene TRBV11-2; maybe TRBD1 (7 bases). This CDR3 is built from 15 residues. Trimming left V 1 base short and J 3 bases short, with 13 bases between. Looked up from germline, CDR1 is SGHAT and CDR2 is FQNNGV. The CDR3, as DNA: TGTGCCAGCAGCTTAGGGGCGGGACAGTTCTACGAGCAGTACTTC. It yields the protein CASSLGAGQFYEQYF.

The rearrangement links TRBV6-5 to TRBJ2-3; D call uncertain. The germline V and J ends were trimmed by 2 bases and 5 bases, with 8 bases remaining between them. The CDR3 is 13 residues long. The germline gives CDR1 MNHEY, CDR2 SVGAGI. The CDR3 DNA is TGTGCCAGCAGTTACACATTTGTAGATACGCAGTATTTT. It codes for CASSYTFVDTQYF.

V gene TRBV5-1 combines with J gene TRBJ1-2; no clear D. This CDR3 region has 13 residues. Germline assignment: CDR1 SGHRS and CDR2 YFSETQ. Trimming removed 4 bases at V and 0 bases at J, with 7 bases between. The CDR3 reads CASSNTANYGYTF. The CDR3 DNA follows: TGCGCCAGCAGCAATACAGCTAACTATGGCTACACCTTC.

V gene TRBV5-4 combines with J gene TRBJ2-1; the match to TRBD1 covers 9 bases. Germline V CDR1 and CDR2: SGHNT, YYREEE (reference sequence). J lost 16 bases, V lost 5 bases, and 13 bases had no gene match. The CDR3 totals 13 residues. For the CDR3, the DNA is TGTGCCAGCAGTTTCCCGGGACAGGGTGACCTATTCTTC. Its protein product is CASSFPGQGDLFF.

The rearrangement links TRBV3-1 (or the pseudogene TRBV3-2) to TRBJ2-7, with 11 bases aligning to TRBD2. The J segment lost 0 bases and the V segment lost 0 bases, leaving 10 bases of the junction unmatched. The V gene's germline CDR1 is LGHDT and CDR2 YNNKEL (reference sequence). The CDR3 spans 19 residues. CDR3 DNA sequence: TGTGCCAGCAGCCAAGATCTGCTAGCGGGGGGCCTGGACTCCTACGAGCAGTACTTC. Its translation is CASSQDLLAGGLDSYEQYF.

The V gene is TRBV5-6, the J gene TRBJ2-7; TRBD1 matches at 8 bases. The CDR3 has 14 residues. V lost 4 bases and J lost 3; bases outside the gene matches: 6. Germline CDR1 is SGHDT and CDR2 is YYEEEE. The CDR3 sequence is CASSLDRVGYEQYF. DNA for the CDR3: TGTGCCAGCAGCCTGGACAGGGTCGGCTACGAGCAGTACTTC.

J is TRBJ1-1 and V is TRBV7-3; unclear D gene. V gave up 4 bases and J gave up 2 bases, with 5 bases separating them. The CDR3 consists of 12 residues. Germline V gene lookup returns CDR1 SGHTA and CDR2 FQGTGA. The CDR3 coding sequence is TGTGCCAGCAGCTCCCAAAACACTGAAGCTTTCTTT. Amino acid sequence: CASSSQNTEAFF.

V usage is TRBV4-2 and J usage is TRBJ2-7; 7 positions match TRBD1. CDR1 is LGHNA, CDR2 YNFKEQ, per germline. The CDR3 contains 12 residues. Trimming removed 5 bases from V and 6 bases from J; junction bases left unmatched: 4. The CDR3 DNA follows: TGTGCCAGCAGCGACAGGACAGGCGAGCAGTACTTC. Its translation: CASSDRTGEQYF.

CDR3 nucleotide sequence: TGTGCCAGTAGTGAAGCAGGCTATGGCTACACCTTC. Translation: CASSEAGYGYTF. This chain connects TRBV19 to TRBJ1-2; D is uncertain. CDR3 length: 12 residues. In germline, CDR1 is LNHDA, CDR2 SQIVND (reference sequence). Trimming removed 5 bases at V and 4 bases at J, with 8 bases between.

This CDR3 is CASSQGASGHYEQYF. In nucleotides, the CDR3 is TGTGCCAGCAGCCAAGGGGCTAGCGGGCACTACGAGCAGTACTTC. This chain joins TRBV3-1 (or the pseudogene TRBV3-2) and TRBJ2-7; TRBD2 matches at 8 bases. The CDR3 is 15 amino acids. V lost 1 base and J lost 3; bases outside the gene matches: 5. Germline lookup yields CDR1 LGHDT and CDR2 YNNKEL (reference sequence).

The chain joins TRBV5-5 to TRBJ1-4, with a possible D match to TRBD1 (6 bases). CDR3 length: 15 residues. From germline, CDR1 is SGHKS and CDR2 YYEKEE (reference sequence). The V end lost 4 bases, the J end lost 7 bases, and 17 bases lay between the germline ends. The CDR3 is CASSPITGRSEKLFF. The CDR3 nucleotides read TGTGCCAGCAGCCCAATTACAGGGCGTAGTGAAAAACTGTTTTTT. The variable domain in full, with the rest retrieved from reference TRBV5-5 and TRBJ1-4, is DAGVTQSPTHLIKTRGQQVTLRCSPISGHKSVSWYQQVLGQGPQFIFQYYEKEERGRGNFPDRFSARQFPNYSSELNVNALLLGDSALYLCASSPITGRSEKLFFGSGTQLSVL.

The chain links TRBV3-1 (or the pseudogene TRBV3-2) to TRBJ1-6; unclear D gene. The germline V and J ends were trimmed by 0 bases and 14 bases, with 8 bases remaining between them. CDR3 length: 12 residues. Germline-derived CDR1 and CDR2 are LGHDT and YNNKEL (reference sequence). CDR3 DNA sequence: TGTGCCAGCAGCCAAGATCAGTTATCCCTCCACTTT. Its translation: CASSQDQLSLHF.

The chain employs TRBV6-5 and TRBJ1-1; 8 bases are shared with TRBD1. V shed 4 bases and J 1 base; nucleotides not matched to a gene: 2. CDR3 length equals 14 residues. From germline, CDR1 is MNHEY and CDR2 SVGAGI. CDR3 loop: CASSFDRGNTEAFF. In DNA, the CDR3 is TGTGCCAGCAGTTTCGACAGGGGGAACACTGAAGCTTTCTTT.

J is TRBJ2-7 and V is TRBV6-5, with TRBD1 matching 9 bases. Germline lookup yields CDR1 MNHEY and CDR2 SVGAGI. V lost 11 bases, J lost 4 bases, and 9 bases stayed unmatched. The CDR3 is 13 amino acids. CDR3 sequence: CASPGQGGYEQYF. The DNA for the CDR3 is TGTGCCTCCCCGGGACAGGGAGGTTACGAGCAGTACTTC.

V gene TRBV7-9 combines with J gene TRBJ1-4; possible D gene TRBD1, 5 bases. The V end lost 1 base, the J end lost 5 bases, and 17 bases lay between the germline ends. Germline V CDR1 and CDR2: SEHNR, FQNEAQ (reference sequence). The CDR3 covers 17 residues. CDR3 residues: CASSLGAWQGSNEKLFF. The CDR3 coding sequence is TGTGCCAGCAGCTTAGGGGCGTGGCAGGGTTCGAATGAAAAACTGTTTTTT.

The genes are TRBV6-1 and TRBJ1-3; 12 bases fit TRBD1. The CDR3 is made up of 17 amino acids. Germline CDR1 is MNHNS and CDR2 is SASEGT. J lost 7 bases, V lost 2 bases, and 9 bases had no gene match. The CDR3 protein is CASSESLGQGARNTIYF. The CDR3 bases are TGTGCCAGCAGTGAAAGCTTGGGACAGGGGGCGCGGAACACCATATATTTT.

The rearrangement uses TRBV30 and TRBJ1-2; D perhaps matches TRBD1 (5 bases). Germline V gene data show CDR1 as GTSNPN and CDR2 as SVGIG (reference sequence). The CDR3 has 12 residues. V was clipped by 4 bases and J by 8 bases, with 14 bases between them. The CDR3 nucleotides read TGTGCCTGGACCATGGGGCGAGGCGGCTACACCTTC. Its translation is CAWTMGRGGYTF.

This clone was seen a few times. This chain joins TRBV29-1 and TRBJ2-1; 11 bases are a match to TRBD2. The CDR3 consists of 15 residues. Germline V CDR1 and CDR2: SQVTM, ANQGSEA. V dropped 7 bases and J dropped 0; count of bases not matched to a gene: 5. CDR3 sequence: CSGSGGELSYNEQFF. The CDR3 DNA is TGCAGCGGTAGCGGGGGGGAACTCTCCTACAATGAGCAGTTCTTC.

CDR3 protein: CASSLVRSSYNEQFF. The CDR3 DNA follows: TGTGCCAGCAGTTTAGTCCGGAGCTCCTACAATGAGCAGTTCTTC. The chain employs TRBV28 and TRBJ2-1; D unresolved. CDR1 is MDHEN and CDR2 is SYDVKM in the germline V gene. V was cut by 2 bases and J by 0 bases, with 8 bases left in between. This CDR3 region has 15 residues.